These 22 T cell receptor beta chains share one sample of origin, sequenced in a study of blood T cell repertoires in COVID-19. Generated by immunoSEQ multiplex PCR, the TCRdb table keeps only in-frame clones and is missing some. The data show 110,000 to 150,000 clones, 70% to 85% seen once. Specimen: peripheral blood. Receptors were obtained from a woman aged 80 or over in a cohort sampled during active or convalescent COVID-19.

The sample holds one count of this clone. The rearrangement uses TRBV7-2 and TRBJ1-4, with D possibly matching TRBD1 (5 bases). The germline V and J ends were trimmed by 3 bases and 8 bases, with 16 bases remaining between them. Germline CDR1 SGHTA, CDR2 FQGNSA. The CDR3 is 15 residues long. This CDR3 reads CASSFRPGSGEKLFF. Written as DNA, the CDR3 is TGTGCCAGCAGCTTCAGACCAGGCTCAGGGGAAAAACTGTTTTTT.

The chain links TRBV6-5 to TRBJ2-5; 9 bases are shared with TRBD2. This CDR3 has 15 amino acids. With 2 bases clipped from V and 4 bases from J, the junction kept 5 bases outside the gene matches. CDR1 and CDR2 (germline): MNHEY, SVGAGI. Written as DNA, the CDR3 is TGTGCCAGCAGTTACACCGGGACTAGCCTAGAGACCCAGTACTTC. It yields the protein CASSYTGTSLETQYF.

The chain links TRBV2 to TRBJ2-2; TRBD1 might be the D (5 bases). The CDR3 runs 14 residues. V lost 4 bases to trimming and J lost 6 bases, with 12 bases between them. Germline V lookup: CDR1 SNHLY, CDR2 FYNNEI. The DNA for the CDR3 is TGTGCCAGCAGTGTAATGGGGCTGGCCGGGGAGCTGTTTTTT. This codes for CASSVMGLAGELFF.

The chain carries TRBV11-3 and TRBJ2-2; D might be TRBD1 (6 bases). CDR1 SGHNT and CDR2 YENEEA come from the germline V gene. The CDR3 is made up of 16 amino acids. V lost 5 bases and J 2 bases, leaving 15 bases between the germline ends. CDR3 residues: CASSAAGTSNTGELFF. The CDR3 coding sequence is TGTGCCAGCAGCGCTGCCGGGACATCTAACACCGGGGAGCTGTTTTTT.

The chain links TRBV7-2 to TRBJ1-2; 7 nucleotides agree with TRBD1. Germline-derived CDR1 and CDR2 are SGHTA and FQGNSA. V gave up 5 bases and J gave up 2 bases; unmatched junction bases: 14. The CDR3 extends over 17 amino acids. The DNA of the CDR3 is TGTGCCAGCAGCCGCATGAGTTGGGCAGGGGGGAACTATGGCTACACCTTC. Protein product: CASSRMSWAGGNYGYTF.

The rearrangement links TRBV6-1 to TRBJ2-7; D perhaps matches TRBD2 (7 bases). CDR1 MNHNS and CDR2 SASEGT come from the germline V gene. There are 15 residues in the CDR3. V was cut by 2 bases and J by 3 bases, with 14 bases left in between. This CDR3 is CASSESRGAFYEQYF. CDR3 coding DNA: TGTGCCAGCAGTGAAAGCCGGGGGGCCTTCTACGAGCAGTACTTC.

In DNA, the CDR3 is TGTGCCAGCAGCCAACCCCTTTCCGGGACAGTCTACAATGAGCAGTTCTTC. Translation gives CASSQPLSGTVYNEQFF. V usage is TRBV9 and J usage is TRBJ2-1; 7 bases agree with TRBD1. Germline CDR1 is SGDLS and CDR2 is YYNGEE. The ends lost 4 bases at V and 3 bases at J; junction bases unmatched: 13. CDR3 length equals 17 residues.

This chain connects TRBV4-3 to TRBJ1-4; D may be TRBD1 (6 bases). This CDR3 region has 18 residues. Per the germline V gene, CDR1 is LGHNA and CDR2 is YSLEER. Trimming took off 0 bases at V and 7 bases at J, with 21 bases between the two ends. The CDR3 spells CASSQDPPGANLVEKLFF. As DNA, the CDR3 is TGCGCCAGCAGCCAAGACCCCCCAGGGGCGAATTTAGTTGAAAAACTGTTTTTT.

The J gene is TRBJ1-6, the V gene TRBV6-5; D ambiguous. Germline CDR1 MNHEY, CDR2 SVGAGI. The CDR3 has 14 amino acids. V gave up 1 base and J gave up 10 bases, with 11 bases separating them. CDR3 DNA sequence: TGTGCCAGCAGTTACTGGAGAGGAGGGTCACCCCTCCACTTT. It codes for CASSYWRGGSPLHF.

The V gene is TRBV7-8, the J gene TRBJ2-5; 10 nucleotides agree with TRBD1. V shed 5 bases, J shed 1 base, and the junction held 4 bases outside the gene matches. The CDR3 is made up of 15 amino acids. Germline values: CDR1 SGHVS, CDR2 FQNEAQ. The CDR3 DNA sequence: TGTGCCAGCAGCGGACGGACAGGGGGCCAAGAGACCCAGTACTTC. Translated: CASSGRTGGQETQYF.

The V and J genes are TRBV7-9 and TRBJ1-1, with D possibly TRBD1 on 5 matching bases. Per germline, CDR1 SEHNR and CDR2 FQNEAQ (reference sequence). The ends were cut back, 6 bases at V and 4 bases at J, with 12 bases in the middle. This CDR3 spans 13 amino acids. The CDR3: CASRLREGTEAFF. The CDR3 DNA reads as TGTGCCAGCAGGCTCAGGGAGGGCACTGAAGCTTTCTTT.

V gene TRBV6-5 combines with J gene TRBJ2-5; 9 nucleotides agree with TRBD1. CDR1 MNHEY and CDR2 SVGAGI come from the germline V gene. With V trimmed by 2 bases and J by 4 bases, 5 bases remained unmatched. This CDR3 spans 15 amino acids. The CDR3 loop reads CASSYGGQGRETQYF. CDR3 DNA: TGTGCCAGCAGTTACGGAGGACAGGGGCGAGAGACCCAGTACTTC.

V and J are TRBV28 and TRBJ1-6; D gene unclear. V was shortened by 6 bases and J by 2 bases, with 14 bases between the two germline ends. The CDR3 contains 16 residues. Per germline, CDR1 MDHEN and CDR2 SYDVKM. CDR3 nucleotide sequence: TGTGCCAGCAGACGTACCCTGGCTCCCTATAATTCACCCCTCCACTTT. This gives the protein CASRRTLAPYNSPLHF.

The V and J genes are TRBV28 and TRBJ2-3; D perhaps matches TRBD1 (5 bases). The CDR3 contains 18 residues. The germline CDR1 and CDR2 sequences are MDHEN and SYDVKM. Between the trimmed V and J ends, which lost 2 bases and 0 bases, there was a span of 18 bases. The CDR3, as DNA: TGTGCCAGCAGTTTACAGCCTGACAGAAGCTCTAGCACAGATACGCAGTATTTT. Amino acids: CASSLQPDRSSSTDTQYF.

The V gene is TRBV19, the J gene TRBJ1-5; 8 bases are a match to TRBD1. Germline CDR1 is LNHDA and CDR2 is SQIVND (reference sequence). CDR3 length equals 15 residues. Trimming took 5 bases from V and 4 from J; bases not matched to a gene: 7. In nucleotides, the CDR3 is TGTGCCAGTAGTTATCAGGGGGCCTCAAATCAGCCCCAGCATTTT. Translation gives CASSYQGASNQPQHF. Complete variable domain (other parts from reference TRBV19 and TRBJ1-5): DGGITQSPKYLFRKEGQNVTLSCEQNLNHDAMYWYRQDPGQGLRLIYYSQIVNDFQKGDIAEGYSVSREKKESFPLTVTSAQKNPTAFYLCASSYQGASNQPQHFGDGTRLSIL.

V usage is TRBV4-1 and J usage is TRBJ1-4; D gene unclear. The germline V gene encodes CDR1 MGHRA and CDR2 YSYEKL. V gave up 0 bases and J gave up 5 bases, with 13 bases separating them. This CDR3 spans 16 amino acids. The CDR3 loop reads CASSQDRRRVNEKLFF. The DNA for the CDR3 is TGCGCCAGCAGCCAAGATCGCCGGAGGGTGAATGAAAAACTGTTTTTT.

V is TRBV5-4 and J is TRBJ2-5; a weak D match, TRBD1 (5 bases). The CDR3 loop spans 14 amino acids. Germline CDR1 reads SGHNT; CDR2 reads YYREEE (reference sequence). With 0 bases removed from V and 1 base from J, the gap between germline ends came to 7 bases. As DNA, the CDR3 is TGTGCCAGCAGCTTGGGGGGCACCCAAGAGACCCAGTACTTC. It yields the protein CASSLGGTQETQYF.

The V and J genes are TRBV14 and TRBJ2-1, with unresolved D. The CDR3 loop spans 16 amino acids. V was cut by 0 bases and J by 0 bases, with 9 bases left in between. CDR1 is SGHDN and CDR2 is FVKESK in the germline V gene. In DNA, the CDR3 is TGTGCCAGCAGCCAAGATAAGTGGGCCTCCTACAATGAGCAGTTCTTC. Its translation: CASSQDKWASYNEQFF.

This chain uses TRBV19 with TRBJ1-5, with D possibly being TRBD1 (6 bases). Germline CDR1 and CDR2: LNHDA and SQIVND (reference sequence). This CDR3 spans 14 amino acids. Trimming took off 6 bases at V and 3 bases at J, with 12 bases between the two ends. The CDR3 reads CASSKDRYNQPQHF. DNA for the CDR3: TGTGCCAGTAGCAAAGACAGGTACAATCAGCCCCAGCATTTT.

By share of the sample, this clone is large. The same CDR3 also results from other DNA sequences found in this sample. V is TRBV6-5 and J is TRBJ1-4; unclear D gene. Between the trimmed V and J ends, which lost 3 bases and 0 bases, there was a span of 8 bases. The CDR3 is 15 amino acids. Germline CDR1 is MNHEY and CDR2 is SVGAGI. CDR3 sequence reads: CASSYEGATNEKLFF. The CDR3, as DNA: TGTGCCAGCAGTTATGAGGGTGCAACTAATGAAAAACTGTTTTTT.

This clone was counted a single time. The V and J genes are TRBV5-1 and TRBJ2-2, with D possibly being TRBD1 (6 bases). Trimming left V 0 bases short and J 6 bases short, with 9 bases between. The V gene's germline CDR1 is SGHRS and CDR2 YFSETQ. This CDR3 region has 14 residues. CDR3 bases: TGCGCCAGCAGCTTGGTCAGGGGATCCGGGGAGCTGTTTTTT. Protein sequence: CASSLVRGSGELFF.

The chain joins TRBV5-5 to TRBJ1-4; possible D gene TRBD1, 5 bases. Germline CDR1 and CDR2: SGHKS and YYEKEE (reference sequence). The V end lost 3 bases, the J end lost 0 bases, and 15 bases lay between the germline ends. The CDR3 totals 17 residues. CDR3 coding DNA: TGTGCCAGCAGCTCCCTGTGGGGGGGTTCAACTAATGAAAAACTGTTTTTT. The encoded protein is CASSSLWGGSTNEKLFF.